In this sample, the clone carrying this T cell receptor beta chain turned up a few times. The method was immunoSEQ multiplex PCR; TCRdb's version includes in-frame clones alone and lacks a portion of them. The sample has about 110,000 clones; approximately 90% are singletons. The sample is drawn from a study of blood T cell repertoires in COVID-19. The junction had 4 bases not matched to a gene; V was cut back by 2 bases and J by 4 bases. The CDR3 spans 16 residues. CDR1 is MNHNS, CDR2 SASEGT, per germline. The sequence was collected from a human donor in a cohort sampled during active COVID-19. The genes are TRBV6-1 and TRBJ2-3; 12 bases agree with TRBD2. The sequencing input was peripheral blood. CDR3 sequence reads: CASSESSGGGPDTQYF. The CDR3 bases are TGTGCCAGCAGTGAATCTAGCGGGGGGGGCCCAGATACGCAGTATTTT.